This TCR beta chain was retrieved from a study of human T cells and chemical hapten exposure (dated by TCRdb to the early 2020s). Regarding the research as a whole: Libraries were pooled for sequencing, and variation in per-sample TCR yields was attributed mainly to small differences in library volumes within the pool. The study tracked peripheral blood TCR repertoire changes in vivo during primary and secondary sensitization to the hapten diphenylcyclopropenone (DPC) in alopecia patients. From each blood RNA sample, both TCR alpha and TCR beta chains were sequenced.

Points the paper makes about the study in general: DPC sensitization did not change how many TCRs were above 1 in 1000 frequency, and no evidence was found of alterations in global repertoire structure. After repeated subsampling, the strength of the expansion versus patch-test correlation and the threshold at which it became significant changed.

Receptors were amplified or captured by RACE. For sequencing, a NextSeq 500 was employed. During library preparation, unique molecular identifiers were attached to individual cDNA molecules so that TCRs could be counted quantitatively and reproducibly. On the study's bioinformatics: Samples had a median of roughly 98,000 TCRs, with a range from about 20,000 to 690,600. The Decombinator software suite was used to annotate the V, J and CDR3 of the TCR reads. To make PS versus PT1 abundance plots, every sample was subsampled to the same number of TCRs (28,000). TCRs were defined as expanded if absent before sensitization and observed at least eight times at the 2-week time point. Using fastp at Q25 and MiXCR, TCRdb reprocessed the public reads and kept productive beta chains. Identical CDR3 proteins give one entry, which carries the most common genes and DNA. The V and J calls shown here were made by TCRdb, not taken from the authors' results. This sample holds about 77,000 distinct CDR3 sequences; over 6.5% were observed only once. The ten largest clones add up to about 1.7% of the sample.

With respect to this clonotype: No cognate antigen has been identified for it. Base qualities were left out, and no much larger clone turns up one base away.

In the paper's terms, the time point label means: healthy volunteer bleed at 6 weeks. Unfractionated whole blood was collected in Tempus Blood RNA tubes, and total RNA was extracted from that blood. Roughly 5 healthy volunteers served as TCR sequencing controls and were bled at day 0, 2 weeks and 6 weeks. This sequence was found in a female donor in good health. Some clones in this sample may be carry-over from other donors' samples. Sample: whole blood.

CDR3 protein: CASSPGQGRVVRANVLTF. The sequenced DNA is TGTGCCAGCAGTCCCGGACAGGGGAGAGTTGTGAGGGCCAACGTCCTGACTTTC. The receptor chain draws on TRBV6-5 and TRBJ2-6; 9 bases in between match TRBD1. Germline trimming amounts to 5 bases on V and 5 bases on J, with 13 as the count of junction bases outside the gene matches. Sequences MNHEY (CDR1) and SVGAGI (CDR2) are obtained from the germline V gene. Taken from cysteine to phenylalanine, the CDR3 has 18 residues. The read is trimmed to its CDR3 DNA, 54 bases read in frame from base 1.